The present T cell receptor beta chain was sequenced within a study of blood T cells in healthy people across ages. This clonotype was counted at least ten times. Healthy Caucasian individuals from Russia aged about 6 to 100 served as donors. The CDR3 sequence is 15 residues long. V was pared by 5 bases and J by 0 bases, with 4 bases of the junction left unmatched. Germline lookup yields CDR1 SGHAT and CDR2 FQNNGV. Together with a sample-barcoded 5' primer, a J-beta primer mix was included in a second PCR lasting roughly 6 to 12 cycles. A tag from a template-switch adaptor with 12 random nucleotides marked each cDNA molecule. MiXCR, run by TCRdb on the 5' RACE reads, gives a single entry per CDR3 protein. The repertoire consists of 550,000 to 650,000 distinct CDR3 sequences, with 25% to 35% occurring once and the leading ten covering 15% to 19%.

Source material: blood. This chain connects TRBV11-2 to TRBJ2-3; the match to TRBD2 covers 8 bases. This clonotype was sampled from a woman at least 80 years old in good health. CDR3 sequence (DNA): TGTGCCAGCAGCATTAGCGGGGCTAGCACAGATACGCAGTATTTT. This codes for CASSISGASTDTQYF.